The text below deals with one TCR beta chain. Its antigen remains unidentified. It was RNA transcripts that yielded the amplified TCR beta CDR3 regions. The HTBI set primed first-round TCR CDR3 RT-PCR. TCRdb reprocessed the multiplex PCR reads with MiXCR, giving one entry per CDR3 protein. The sample has a few hundred thousand distinct CDR3 sequences; around 46% are singletons. This record comes from a study of T cells in Graves' hyperthyroidism and ophthalmopathy. Patients aged 18 to 65 had newly diagnosed hyperthyroidism lasting under 2 months. Exclusion of a patient resulted from uncontrolled infection, other autoimmune disease, pregnancy or lactation. CDR1 and CDR2 (germline): SGHRS, YFSETQ. Trimming cost V 4 bases and J 7 bases, with 23 bases left between them. CDR3 length equals 16 residues. Regarding the study as a whole: Peripheral blood also featured most of the thyroid clonotypes expanded above 0.001.

The rearrangement uses TRBV5-1 and TRBJ1-2; D is uncertain. Source material: peripheral blood or thyroid tissue (not recorded which). The TCR comes from a woman aged 18-30 years with Graves' hyperthyroidism. The CDR3 is CASSPNGRLGTGGYTF. The DNA for the CDR3 is TGCGCCAGCAGCCCCAACGGCAGGTTGGGAACGGGTGGCTACACCTTC.